This is a list of T cell receptor beta chains from one sample in a study of PD-L1 blockade in urothelial cancer. Repertoires were generated with immunoSEQ multiplex PCR, while TCRdb's copy carries only in-frame clones and drops some. The sample includes about 43,000 clones, more than 75% of them seen just once. The sequencing used PBMCs, collected around atezolizumab (anti-PD-L1) treatment. These receptors were collected from a man aged 60 to 75 with urothelial cancer. Both conserved end residues are part of each CDR3. The D gene is left open where the match is weak. Where a row states a size, it is once, few, many or the class of an expanded clone; other rows omit it.

D: TRBD2; V: TRBV5-1; J: TRBJ2-3; size: once; DNA: TGCGCCAGCAGCACTAGCGGGGGGGCAACAGATACGCAGTATTTT; CDR3: CASSTSGGATDTQYF
D: NA; V: TRBV5-1; J: TRBJ1-1; size: NA; DNA: TGCGCCAGCAGCCCGCAATCGACGGAGACTGAAGCTTTCTTT; CDR3: CASSPQSTETEAFF
D: TRBD2; V: TRBV5-1; J: TRBJ2-5; size: NA; DNA: TGCGCCAGCAGCTCTAGCGGTACCTTCCAAGAGACCCAGTACTTC; CDR3: CASSSSGTFQETQYF
D: TRBD2; V: TRBV5-1; J: TRBJ2-3; size: NA; DNA: TGCGCCAGCAGCTTGCTAGCGGGAGTACCAGATACGCAGTATTTT; CDR3: CASSLLAGVPDTQYF
D: TRBD1; V: TRBV6-1; J: TRBJ1-5; size: NA; DNA: TGTGCCAGCAGTGGTCCGGGACAGGGGGCTAGGAAAAATCAGCCCCAGCATTTT; CDR3: CASSGPGQGARKNQPQHF
D: TRBD1; V: TRBV5-4; J: TRBJ2-3; size: NA; DNA: TGTGCCAGCAGCCCCCCAAGAGGGGGCCTTGGCCCAGATACGCAGTATTTT; CDR3: CASSPPRGGLGPDTQYF
D: TRBD2; V: TRBV4-3; J: TRBJ2-1; size: NA; DNA: TGCGCCAGCAGCCAAGATCCGGGAGGGTTCTACAATGAGCAGTTCTTC; CDR3: CASSQDPGGFYNEQFF
D: NA; V: TRBV7-9; J: TRBJ2-1; size: NA; DNA: TGTGCCAGCAGCTCCGGCCAGGGAGGCTCCTACAATGAGCAGTTCTTC; CDR3: CASSSGQGGSYNEQFF
D: TRBD2; V: TRBV18; J: TRBJ2-2; size: NA; DNA: TGTGCCAGCTCACCAGTCGATAGCGGGACGACCGGAACCGGGGAGCTGTTTTTT; CDR3: CASSPVDSGTTGTGELFF
D: TRBD2; V: TRBV28; J: TRBJ2-7; size: NA; DNA: TGTGCCAGCAGTTCCGAACTAGCGGGAGATTTCCCCTACGAGCAGTACTTC; CDR3: CASSSELAGDFPYEQYF
D: NA; V: TRBV5-4; J: TRBJ2-3; size: NA; DNA: TGTGCCAGCAGCTTGTTCGCGGCGGGGGCTGGCACAGATACGCAGTATTTT; CDR3: CASSLFAAGAGTDTQYF
D: NA; V: TRBV11-1; J: TRBJ2-1; size: NA; DNA: TGTGCCAGCAGCTTAGAGACAGGCCCCACCTACAATGAGCAGTTCTTC; CDR3: CASSLETGPTYNEQFF
D: TRBD1; V: TRBV19; J: TRBJ1-1; size: NA; DNA: TGTGCCAGTAGTATCCAACAGGGGGGAGGTGTTGAAGCTTTCTTT; CDR3: CASSIQQGGGVEAFF
D: TRBD1; V: TRBV19; J: TRBJ1-5; size: NA; DNA: TGTGCCAGTAGAGGACAGGGGGCCACCCATCAGCCCCAGCATTTT; CDR3: CASRGQGATHQPQHF
D: TRBD1; V: TRBV18; J: TRBJ2-2; size: NA; DNA: TGTGCCAGCACTAGGACAGGGGATCTTTGGCCCACGAACACCGGGGAGCTGTTTTTT; CDR3: CASTRTGDLWPTNTGELFF
D: NA; V: TRBV2; J: TRBJ1-2; size: NA; DNA: TGTGCCAGCAGTGGGGCACAGACAGCTAACTATGGCTACACCTTC; CDR3: CASSGAQTANYGYTF
D: NA; V: TRBV6-6; J: TRBJ1-1; size: few; DNA: TGTGCCAGCAGTGAGGCAGGGATGTACACTGAAGCTTTCTTT; CDR3: CASSEAGMYTEAFF
D: NA; V: TRBV4-2; J: TRBJ1-1; size: NA; DNA: TGTGCCAGCAGCCTCCACAAGAACACTGAAGCTTTCTTT; CDR3: CASSLHKNTEAFF
D: NA; V: TRBV4-2; J: TRBJ1-4; size: NA; DNA: TGTGCCAGCAGCCAAAACGAGGGGAGGAGCGGGCTTGAAAAACTGTTTTTT; CDR3: CASSQNEGRSGLEKLFF
D: TRBD2; V: TRBV18; J: TRBJ2-7; size: NA; DNA: TGTGCCAGCTCACCGACTAGCGGGGGCCCCGTTGGAGAGCAGTACTTC; CDR3: CASSPTSGGPVGEQYF
D: NA; V: TRBV28; J: TRBJ1-5; size: NA; DNA: TGTGCCAGCAGTTTAAGTCGGCAGGGAAGCAATCAGCCCCAGCATTTT; CDR3: CASSLSRQGSNQPQHF
D: NA; V: TRBV7-6; J: TRBJ1-1; size: NA; DNA: TGTGCCAGCAGCTTGGAGACAGGTCTAATGAACACTGAAGCTTTCTTT; CDR3: CASSLETGLMNTEAFF
D: TRBD1; V: TRBV5-6; J: TRBJ1-3; size: NA; DNA: TGTGCCAGCAGCTTGGGAATACAGGGGGCGTCTGGAAACACCATATATTTT; CDR3: CASSLGIQGASGNTIYF
D: TRBD2; V: TRBV2; J: TRBJ2-3; size: few; DNA: TGTGCCAGCAGGGGACTAGCGGGGGCGGTAGATACGCAGTATTTT; CDR3: CASRGLAGAVDTQYF
D: NA; V: TRBV28; J: TRBJ2-1; size: NA; DNA: TGTGCCAGCAGTTCCACAGGGAGACGGTTCTTC; CDR3: CASSSTGRRFF
D: NA; V: TRBV5-1; J: TRBJ2-3; size: NA; DNA: TGCGCCAGCAGCTTGCAGGGGTTCACAGATACGCAGTATTTT; CDR3: CASSLQGFTDTQYF
D: NA; V: TRBV7-9; J: TRBJ2-5; size: NA; DNA: TGTGCCAGCAGCCGGGGACTCCAAGAGACCCAGTACTTC; CDR3: CASSRGLQETQYF
D: NA; V: TRBV29-1; J: TRBJ2-6; size: NA; DNA: TGCAGCGTTTCACAACGCTCTGGGGCCAACGTCCTGACTTTC; CDR3: CSVSQRSGANVLTF
D: TRBD1; V: TRBV5-1; J: TRBJ1-1; size: NA; DNA: TGCGCCAGCAGCCCCCGGCCGGGACAGTTGAACACTGAAGCTTTCTTT; CDR3: CASSPRPGQLNTEAFF
D: TRBD1; V: TRBV2; J: TRBJ1-3; size: NA; DNA: TGTGCCAGCAGTTTCAGCGGACAGGGGCCTGGAAACACCATATATTTT; CDR3: CASSFSGQGPGNTIYF
D: TRBD2; V: TRBV11-2; J: TRBJ2-3; size: NA; DNA: TGTGCCAGCAGCTTCTTCGGGGCTAGCGGGACCCGAGCACCTCAGTATTTT; CDR3: CASSFFGASGTRAPQYF
D: TRBD2; V: TRBV28; J: TRBJ2-1; size: NA; DNA: TGTGCCAGCAGTTGGGGACTAGCGGGAGTGAATGAGCAGTTCTTC; CDR3: CASSWGLAGVNEQFF
D: TRBD2; V: TRBV4-1; J: TRBJ2-3; size: NA; DNA: TGCGCCAGCAGCCAGAGACTAGCGGGAGGGCCTGATACGCAGTATTTT; CDR3: CASSQRLAGGPDTQYF
D: NA; V: TRBV5-5; J: TRBJ2-5; size: NA; DNA: TGTGCCAGCAGCTTATACTCGCAAGAGACCCAGTACTTC; CDR3: CASSLYSQETQYF
D: TRBD1; V: TRBV11-2; J: TRBJ2-7; size: NA; DNA: TGTGCCAGCAGCCCCGGACAGGGGTACGAGCAGTACTTC; CDR3: CASSPGQGYEQYF
D: NA; V: TRBV6-5; J: TRBJ1-3; size: NA; DNA: TGTGCCAGCAGTTACGGGGCCGCCTCTGGAAACACCATATATTTT; CDR3: CASSYGAASGNTIYF
D: NA; V: TRBV28; J: TRBJ1-2; size: NA; DNA: TGTGCCAGCAGTAAGGGGAACGGGAACTATGGCTACACCTTC; CDR3: CASSKGNGNYGYTF
D: TRBD1; V: TRBV2; J: TRBJ1-5; size: NA; DNA: TGTGCCAGCAGTCGAATCCGACGGACAGGGACGAATCAGCCCCAGCATTTT; CDR3: CASSRIRRTGTNQPQHF
D: TRBD1; V: TRBV27; J: TRBJ1-2; size: NA; DNA: TGTGCCAGCAGTTCCCGACAGGGATTCAATGGCTACACCTTC; CDR3: CASSSRQGFNGYTF
D: TRBD2; V: TRBV18; J: TRBJ2-1; size: NA; DNA: TGTGCCAGCTCACCACCGGGCGGGGGGAGTGTCAATGAGCAGTTCTTC; CDR3: CASSPPGGGSVNEQFF
D: NA; V: TRBV28; J: TRBJ1-5; size: NA; DNA: TGTGCCAGCAGTTTTCCTAATCAGCCCCAGCATTTT; CDR3: CASSFPNQPQHF
D: TRBD2; V: TRBV6-5; J: TRBJ2-7; size: many; DNA: TGTGCCAGCAGTTTAGCGGGGCTACTCTACGAGCAGTACTTC; CDR3: CASSLAGLLYEQYF
D: TRBD2; V: TRBV11-2; J: TRBJ2-3; size: NA; DNA: TGTGCCAGCAGCTTAGAAGGGACTAGTTACACAGATACGCAGTATTTT; CDR3: CASSLEGTSYTDTQYF
D: TRBD1; V: TRBV6-5; J: TRBJ2-3; size: NA; DNA: TGTGCCAGCACTCCAACAGGGGGCACAGATACGCAGTATTTT; CDR3: CASTPTGGTDTQYF
D: TRBD1; V: TRBV28; J: TRBJ2-6; size: NA; DNA: TGTGCCAGCAGACCGGAGAGGACAGGGACCGGAGCCTCTGGGGCCAACGTCCTGACTTTC; CDR3: CASRPERTGTGASGANVLTF
D: NA; V: TRBV5-5; J: TRBJ1-2; size: once; DNA: TGTGCCAGCAGCTTGGGGGGGGGAGGGAACTATGGCTACACCTTC; CDR3: CASSLGGGGNYGYTF
D: TRBD2; V: TRBV7-2; J: TRBJ2-1; size: NA; DNA: TGTGCCAGCAGCCTGCGCTTAGCGGGAACGTCGGGGGGGGCATTCTTC; CDR3: CASSLRLAGTSGGAFF
D: TRBD1; V: TRBV5-4; J: TRBJ2-5; size: once; DNA: TGTGCCAGCAGCCCTGGGACAGTTGAAGAGACCCAGTACTTC; CDR3: CASSPGTVEETQYF
D: NA; V: TRBV11-3; J: TRBJ2-1; size: NA; DNA: TGTGCCAGCAGTCATAAGTCAGGTAACAATGAGCAGTTCTTC; CDR3: CASSHKSGNNEQFF
D: NA; V: TRBV15; J: TRBJ1-1; size: NA; DNA: TGTGCCACCAGCAGGAAATTACAGGCGGACACTGAAGCTTTCTTT; CDR3: CATSRKLQADTEAFF
D: TRBD1; V: TRBV6-5; J: TRBJ2-7; size: NA; DNA: TGTGCCAGCAGTTACTCCGGGACAGGGGAACTCGAGCAGTACTTC; CDR3: CASSYSGTGELEQYF
D: NA; V: TRBV5-1; J: TRBJ2-4; size: NA; DNA: TGCGCCAGCAGCTTGGCGGGCGGGACAGACAAAAACATTCAGTACTTC; CDR3: CASSLAGGTDKNIQYF
D: TRBD2; V: TRBV15; J: TRBJ2-3; size: NA; DNA: TGTGCCACCAGCAGAGATGGCCTAGCGGGGTATAGCACAGATACGCAGTATTTT; CDR3: CATSRDGLAGYSTDTQYF
D: NA; V: TRBV10-2; J: TRBJ2-3; size: NA; DNA: TGCGCCAGCAGTGATATTCAAGGGGGCACAGATACGCAGTATTTT; CDR3: CASSDIQGGTDTQYF
D: TRBD2; V: TRBV5-1; J: TRBJ2-3; size: NA; DNA: TGCGCCAGCAGGGGACTAGCGGGCGGGGAGGTCACAGATACGCAGTATTTT; CDR3: CASRGLAGGEVTDTQYF
D: NA; V: TRBV7-9; J: TRBJ2-3; size: large; DNA: TGTGCCAGCAGCTTTGTAGACAGCTACACAGATACGCAGTATTTT; CDR3: CASSFVDSYTDTQYF